Included here is one T cell receptor (beta chain) sequence, with context. As originally analysed: Estimation of nucleated cell counts was performed using reference gene primer amplification. Generated by immunoSEQ multiplex PCR, the TCRdb table keeps only in-frame clones and is missing some. The D gene and trimming were derived from the DNA, and the V and J assignments and clone size from that table. The sample lists about 82,000 clones, roughly 80% occurring once. These data are taken from a study of blood T cell repertoires in COVID-19. The overall study: Acute and convalescent COVID-19 samples came from the United States, Italy and Spain. PBMCs, B-cell-depleted T cells, or T cells provided the cDNA or gDNA that made up the material.

This CDR3 comprises 14 residues. Trimming at V came to 3 bases and at J to 5 bases, leaving 4 bases not matched to a gene. CDR1 is SGHKS and CDR2 is YYEKEE in the germline V gene (reference sequence). This chain links TRBV5-5 with TRBJ1-4; 7 bases align to TRBD1. Sequencing was carried out using peripheral blood. The TCR comes from a woman in her thirties or forties with active or convalescent COVID-19. Written as DNA, the CDR3 is TGTGCCAGCAGCTGGACAGGTGGAAATGAAAAACTGTTTTTT. Amino acids: CASSWTGGNEKLFF.